A single T cell receptor beta chain is shown here with its context. The CDR3 extends over 14 amino acids. Germline assignment: CDR1 LGHDT and CDR2 YNNKEL (reference sequence). The V gene lost 4 bases and the J gene lost 2 bases, with 6 bases spanning the gap. As processed by the authors: It was from reference gene primer amplification that nucleated cell counts were estimated. Generated by immunoSEQ multiplex PCR, the TCRdb table keeps only in-frame clones and is missing some. V and J calls and clone size follow that table, whereas D and trimming were derived from the DNA. The table has 240,000 or so clones, approximately 85% seen once. This entry belongs to a study of blood T cell repertoires in COVID-19. Study at large: Acute and convalescent COVID-19 specimens originated in the United States, Italy and Spain. The cDNA or gDNA used as material had been derived from T cells, B-cell-depleted T cells, or PBMCs.

Sequencing was performed on peripheral blood. This TCR was recovered from a man older than 75 with acute or convalescent COVID-19. This chain links TRBV3-1 (or the pseudogene TRBV3-2) with TRBJ1-6; D not resolved. The CDR3 loop reads CASSPATYNSPLHF. The CDR3 DNA is TGTGCCAGCAGCCCCGCGACCTATAATTCACCCCTCCACTTT.